The 13 T cell receptor beta chains in this list originate from one sample, sequenced in a study of T-cell memory formation after mild COVID-19. TCRdb re-called the 5' RACE reads through MiXCR, storing one row per CDR3 protein. Seen here are about 250,000 distinct CDR3 sequences, about 16% observed once, and the top ten hold around 2.2%. Material for sequencing was PBMCs or a T cell subset sorted from them (not recorded which). These receptors came from an adult woman who had mild COVID-19 (a few samples of this study predate the infection). Cell type and time point are not known.

The chain combines TRBV30 with TRBJ2-6; D uncertain. Trimming shortened V by 4 bases and J by 2 bases, and 3 bases separated the two germline ends. The germline V gene encodes CDR1 GTSNPN and CDR2 SVGIG (reference sequence). CDR3 size: 12 residues. CDR3 nucleotides: TGTGCCTGGAATACTGGGGCCAACGTCCTGACTTTC. Translation gives CAWNTGANVLTF.

This clonotype was seen a handful of times. The rearrangement uses TRBV20-1 and TRBJ2-3; 10 bases are a match to TRBD1. V shed 5 bases and J 6 bases; nucleotides not matched to a gene: 14. Per germline, CDR1 DFQATT and CDR2 SNEGSKA (reference sequence). The CDR3 is made up of 16 amino acids. The chain's CDR3 is CSAGGSGTGEPDTQYF. The CDR3 DNA is TGCAGTGCTGGGGGCTCCGGGACAGGGGAACCCGATACGCAGTATTTT.

Here the CDR3 reads CASSSGQGEGETQYF. CDR3 in DNA: TGTGCCAGCAGTTCGGGACAAGGCGAAGGGGAGACCCAGTACTTC. The chain links TRBV27 to TRBJ2-5; possibly TRBD1 for D (6 bases). This CDR3 comprises 15 residues. V was trimmed by 4 bases and J by 5 bases, leaving 17 bases between them. Germline assignment: CDR1 MNHEY and CDR2 SMNVEV (reference sequence).

This clonotype has more than one count but fewer than ten. The gene calls are TRBV12-3 or TRBV12-4 and TRBJ1-5, with D possibly being TRBD1 (5 bases). Trimming removed 1 base at V and 2 bases at J, with 9 bases between. The CDR3 is made up of 15 amino acids. Here the CDR3 reads CASSLGQRGNQPQHF. CDR3 DNA sequence: TGTGCCAGCAGTTTAGGACAGAGAGGCAATCAGCCCCAGCATTTT.

This clonotype was recorded many times. This rearrangement joins TRBV2 to TRBJ2-1; 7 positions match TRBD1. The CDR3 is 13 residues long. V trimming: 5 bases; J trimming: 7 bases; junction bases outside the gene matches: 5. Germline values: CDR1 SNHLY, CDR2 FYNNEI. DNA of the CDR3: TGTGCCAGCAGTAGACAGGGTAGAAATGAGCAGTTCTTC. Translating gives CASSRQGRNEQFF.

There are many counts of this clonotype. The chain recombines TRBV11-2 with TRBJ2-1; unclear D gene. Germline V gene sequence: CDR1 SGHAT, CDR2 FQNNGV. This CDR3 is built from 15 residues. Trimming removed 1 base at V and 8 bases at J, with 15 bases between. CDR3 sequence (DNA): TGTGCCAGCAGCTTAGTCTCTGGTTTTTCCGATGAGCAGTTCTTC. Protein product: CASSLVSGFSDEQFF.

This clonotype was recorded a few times. The rearrangement uses TRBV6-2 or TRBV6-3 and TRBJ2-7, with 9 bases lining up with TRBD2. Germline V gene data show CDR1 as MNHEY and CDR2 as SVGEGT. V shed 6 bases and J 1 base; nucleotides not matched to a gene: 10. This CDR3 has 16 amino acids. The CDR3 is CASRDKIAGVSYEQYF. The CDR3 region has the DNA TGTGCCAGCAGAGATAAAATAGCGGGAGTTTCCTACGAGCAGTACTTC.

The V gene is TRBV20-1, the J gene TRBJ1-1; no reliable D call. Trimming removed 0 bases at V and 1 base at J, with 9 bases between. Germline CDR1 reads DFQATT; CDR2 reads SNEGSKA (reference sequence). CDR3 length equals 14 residues. The CDR3 DNA sequence: TGCAGTGCTAGAGATCGGGTCACGAACACTGAAGCTTTCTTT. It specifies CSARDRVTNTEAFF.

There are a few counts of this clonotype. V usage is TRBV2 and J usage is TRBJ2-2, with a tentative D call TRBD1 (5 bases). CDR1 is SNHLY and CDR2 is FYNNEI in the germline V gene. Trimming stripped 5 bases from V and 5 bases from J, with 9 bases between. The CDR3 sequence is 13 residues long. The CDR3: CASSSGFTGELFF. The CDR3 nucleotides are TGTGCCAGCAGTTCAGGGTTTACCGGGGAGCTGTTTTTT.

The chain has TRBV2 and TRBJ2-1, with D hard to call. This CDR3 contains 12 residues. Germline assignment: CDR1 SNHLY and CDR2 FYNNEI. V lost 8 bases, J lost 7 bases, and 12 bases lay in between. This chain's CDR3 is CASESNVNEQFF. Written as DNA, the CDR3 is TGTGCCAGCGAAAGTAACGTGAATGAGCAGTTCTTC.

This clonotype showed up many times. This chain connects TRBV2 to TRBJ2-2; 7 bases fit TRBD1. The CDR3 contains 12 residues. Germline V gene lookup returns CDR1 SNHLY and CDR2 FYNNEI. The V gene end was trimmed by 6 bases and the J gene end by 6 bases; junction bases not matched to a gene: 1. The CDR3 protein is CASSTGAGELFF. CDR3 coding DNA: TGTGCCAGCAGCACAGGGGCCGGGGAGCTGTTTTTT. Drawing the rest from reference TRBV2 and TRBJ2-2, the complete variable domain is EPEVTQTPSHQVTQMGQEVILRCVPISNHLYFYWYRQILGQKVEFLVSFYNNEISEKSEIFDDQFSVERPDGSNFTLKIRSTKLEDSAMYFCASSTGAGELFFGEGSRLTVL.

The sample holds a few counts of this clonotype. The rearrangement joins TRBV4-2 to TRBJ1-2; a possible D gene is TRBD1 (5 bases). The CDR3 has 14 amino acids. Per the germline V gene, CDR1 is LGHNA and CDR2 is YNFKEQ. Trimming removed 3 bases from V and 6 bases from J, with 14 bases in between. The CDR3 sequence: CASSHWARDDGYTF. The CDR3 nucleotides are TGTGCCAGCAGCCATTGGGCCAGGGACGATGGCTACACCTTC.

In this sample, this clonotype turned up a few times. The V gene is TRBV10-3, the J gene TRBJ2-7, with TRBD1 identical over 10 bases. After removal of 6 bases from V and 3 bases from J, the junction contained 5 bases not matched to a gene. The germline V gene has CDR1 ENHRY and CDR2 SYGVKD. This CDR3 is built from 14 residues. The CDR3 here is CAIRGGQGGYEQYF. The CDR3 nucleotides read TGTGCCATCAGGGGAGGACAGGGGGGCTACGAGCAGTACTTC.